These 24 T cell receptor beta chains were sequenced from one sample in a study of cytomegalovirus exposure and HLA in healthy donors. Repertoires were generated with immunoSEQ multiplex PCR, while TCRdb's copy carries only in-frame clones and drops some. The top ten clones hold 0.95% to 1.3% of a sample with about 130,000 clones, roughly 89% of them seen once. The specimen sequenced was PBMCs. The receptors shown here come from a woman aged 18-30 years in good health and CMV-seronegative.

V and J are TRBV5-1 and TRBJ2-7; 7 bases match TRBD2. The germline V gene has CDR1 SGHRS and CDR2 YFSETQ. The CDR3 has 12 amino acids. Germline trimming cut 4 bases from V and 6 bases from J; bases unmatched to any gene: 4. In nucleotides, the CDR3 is TGCGCCAGCAGCCACCCGGGGGGCGAGCAGTACGTC. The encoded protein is CASSHPGGEQYV.

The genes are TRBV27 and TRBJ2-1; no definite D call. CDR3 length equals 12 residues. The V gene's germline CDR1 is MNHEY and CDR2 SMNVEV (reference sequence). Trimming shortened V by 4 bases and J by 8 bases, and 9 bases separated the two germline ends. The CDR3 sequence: CASSSGWDEQFF. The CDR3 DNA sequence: TGTGCCAGCAGTTCCGGGTGGGATGAGCAGTTCTTC.

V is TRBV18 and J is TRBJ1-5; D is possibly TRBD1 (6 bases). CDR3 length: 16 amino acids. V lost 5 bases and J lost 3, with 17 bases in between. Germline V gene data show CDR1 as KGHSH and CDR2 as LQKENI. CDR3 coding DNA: TGTGCCAGCTCATTTACAGGGCCCACCTTCAATCAGCCCCAGCATTTT. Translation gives CASSFTGPTFNQPQHF.

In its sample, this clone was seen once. DNA of the CDR3: TGTGCCAGCACATACGGGACTAGCGATGAGCAGTTCTTC. This gives the protein CASTYGTSDEQFF. This rearrangement joins TRBV28 to TRBJ2-1; 10 bases fit TRBD2. Trimming took 7 bases from V and 8 from J; bases not matched to a gene: 5. Germline assignment: CDR1 MDHEN and CDR2 SYDVKM. The CDR3 consists of 13 residues.

The CDR3 is CASSGGQPLTDTQYF. CDR3 nucleotide sequence: TGTGCCAGCAGTGGGGGACAGCCCCTTACAGATACGCAGTATTTT. The chain has TRBV6-1 and TRBJ2-3; TRBD1 matches 7 bases. V shed 4 bases and J 3 bases; nucleotides not matched to a gene: 7. The CDR3 has 15 residues. The germline gives CDR1 MNHNS, CDR2 SASEGT.

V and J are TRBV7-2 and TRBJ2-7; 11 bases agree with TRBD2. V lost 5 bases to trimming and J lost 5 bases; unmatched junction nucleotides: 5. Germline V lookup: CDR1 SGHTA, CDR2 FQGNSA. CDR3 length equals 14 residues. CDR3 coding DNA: TGTGCCAGCAGCGAATCTAGCGGGAGGCACGAGCAGTACTTC. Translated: CASSESSGRHEQYF.

The CDR3 sequence: CASSQDLPGEGETQYF. CDR3 in DNA: TGCGCCAGCAGCCAAGATTTGCCGGGAGAGGGAGAGACCCAGTACTTC. This sequence joins TRBV4-3 and TRBJ2-5; maybe TRBD2 (6 bases). The germline gives CDR1 LGHNA, CDR2 YSLEER. This CDR3 comprises 16 residues. Trimming took 0 bases from V and 4 from J, leaving 15 bases between them.

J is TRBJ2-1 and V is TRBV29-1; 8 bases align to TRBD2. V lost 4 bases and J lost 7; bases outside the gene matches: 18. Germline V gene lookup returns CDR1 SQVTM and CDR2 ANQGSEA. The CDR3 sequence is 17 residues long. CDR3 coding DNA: TGCAGCGTTGTAAGGGTAGCGGGAAGCCGCTCGAGTAATGAGCAGTTCTTC. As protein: CSVVRVAGSRSSNEQFF.

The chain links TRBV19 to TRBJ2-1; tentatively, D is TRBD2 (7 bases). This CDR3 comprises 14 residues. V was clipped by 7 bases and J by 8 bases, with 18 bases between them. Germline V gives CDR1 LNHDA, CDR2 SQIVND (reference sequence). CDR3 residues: CASKGGWPGDEQFF. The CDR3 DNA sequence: TGTGCCAGTAAGGGGGGGTGGCCGGGAGATGAGCAGTTCTTC. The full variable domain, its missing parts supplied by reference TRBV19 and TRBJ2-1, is DGGITQSPKYLFRKEGQNVTLSCEQNLNHDAMYWYRQDPGQGLRLIYYSQIVNDFQKGDIAEGYSVSREKKESFPLTVTSAQKNPTAFYLCASKGGWPGDEQFFGPGTRLTVL.

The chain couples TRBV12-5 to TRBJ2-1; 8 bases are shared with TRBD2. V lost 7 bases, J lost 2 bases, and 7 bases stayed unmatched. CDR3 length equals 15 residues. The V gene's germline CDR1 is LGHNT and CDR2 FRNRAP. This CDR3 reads CASERLARTYNEQFF. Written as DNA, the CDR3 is TGTGCTAGTGAACGACTAGCGCGTACCTACAATGAGCAGTTCTTC.

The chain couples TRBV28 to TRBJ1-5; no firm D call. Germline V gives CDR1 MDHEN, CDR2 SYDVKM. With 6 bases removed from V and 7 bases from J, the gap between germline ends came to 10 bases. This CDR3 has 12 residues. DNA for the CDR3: TGTGCCAGCAGACTCCCGGGACAGCCCCAGCATTTT. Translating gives CASRLPGQPQHF. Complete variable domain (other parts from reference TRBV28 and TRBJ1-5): DVKVTQSSRYLVKRTGEKVFLECVQDMDHENMFWYRQDPGLGLRLIYFSYDVKMKEKGDIPEGYSVSREKKERFSLILESASTNQTSMYLCASRLPGQPQHFGDGTRLSIL.

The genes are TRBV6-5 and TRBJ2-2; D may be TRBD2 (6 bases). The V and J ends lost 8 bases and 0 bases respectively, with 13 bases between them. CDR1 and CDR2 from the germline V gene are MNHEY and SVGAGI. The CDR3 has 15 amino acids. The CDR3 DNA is TGTGCCAGCTCCCTAGGAGGGGCGAACACCGGGGAGCTGTTTTTT. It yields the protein CASSLGGANTGELFF.

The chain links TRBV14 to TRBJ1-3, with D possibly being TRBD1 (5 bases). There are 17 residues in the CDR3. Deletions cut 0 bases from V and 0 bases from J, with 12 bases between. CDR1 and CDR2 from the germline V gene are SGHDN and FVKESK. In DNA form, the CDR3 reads TGTGCCAGCAGCCAAGACTGGGGCCTGTTCTCTGGAAACACCATATATTTT. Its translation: CASSQDWGLFSGNTIYF.

The CDR3 spells CASSTGVYSYEQYF. CDR3 sequence (DNA): TGTGCCAGCAGTACCGGGGTGTACTCCTACGAGCAGTACTTC. This chain joins TRBV6-1 and TRBJ2-7; tentative D call: TRBD2 (5 bases). Trimming pared 5 bases from V and 0 bases from J, leaving 11 bases between. CDR1 MNHNS and CDR2 SASEGT come from the germline V gene. The CDR3 covers 14 residues.

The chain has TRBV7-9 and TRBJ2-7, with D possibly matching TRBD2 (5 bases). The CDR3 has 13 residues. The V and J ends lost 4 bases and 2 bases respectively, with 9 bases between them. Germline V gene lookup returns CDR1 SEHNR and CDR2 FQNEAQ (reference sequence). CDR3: CASSSGNAYEQYF. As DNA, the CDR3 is TGTGCCAGCAGCTCCGGGAACGCCTACGAGCAGTACTTC.

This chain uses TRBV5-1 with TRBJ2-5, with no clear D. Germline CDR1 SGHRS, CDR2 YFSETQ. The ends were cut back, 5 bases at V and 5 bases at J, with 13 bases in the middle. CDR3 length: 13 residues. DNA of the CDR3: TGCGCCAGCAGAGACACCCGACGGGAGACCCAGTACTTC. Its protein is CASRDTRRETQYF.

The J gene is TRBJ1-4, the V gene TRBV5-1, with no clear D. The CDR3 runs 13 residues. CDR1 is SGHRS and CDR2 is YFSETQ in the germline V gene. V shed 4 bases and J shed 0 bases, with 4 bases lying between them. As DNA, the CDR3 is TGCGCCAGCAGCCCTGCAACTAATGAAAAACTGTTTTTT. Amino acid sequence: CASSPATNEKLFF.

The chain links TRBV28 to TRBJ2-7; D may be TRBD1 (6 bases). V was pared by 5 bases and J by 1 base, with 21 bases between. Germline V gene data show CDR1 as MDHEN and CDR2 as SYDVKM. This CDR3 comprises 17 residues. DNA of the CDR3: TGTGCCAGCAGTCCGCGACTCCGGGGCCAGGGGTCCTACGAGCAGTACGTC. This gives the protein CASSPRLRGQGSYEQYV.

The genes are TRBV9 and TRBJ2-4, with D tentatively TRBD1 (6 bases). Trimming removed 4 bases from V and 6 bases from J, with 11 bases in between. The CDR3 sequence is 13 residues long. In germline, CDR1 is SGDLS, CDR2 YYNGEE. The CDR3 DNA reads TGTGCCAGCAGCTTGATGACAGGAAACATTCAGTACTTC. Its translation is CASSLMTGNIQYF.

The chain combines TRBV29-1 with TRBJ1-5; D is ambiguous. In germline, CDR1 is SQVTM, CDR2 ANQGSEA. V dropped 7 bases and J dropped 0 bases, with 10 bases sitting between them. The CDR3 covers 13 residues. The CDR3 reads CSARTNSNQPQHF. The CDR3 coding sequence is TGCAGCGCCAGGACTAATAGCAATCAGCCCCAGCATTTT.

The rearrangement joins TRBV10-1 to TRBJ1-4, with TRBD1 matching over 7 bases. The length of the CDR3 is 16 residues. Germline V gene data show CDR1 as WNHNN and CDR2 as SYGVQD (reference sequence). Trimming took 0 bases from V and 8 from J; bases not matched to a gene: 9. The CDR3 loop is CASSESRSGTEEKLFF. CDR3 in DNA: TGCGCCAGCAGTGAGTCGCGATCCGGGACAGAAGAAAAACTGTTTTTT.

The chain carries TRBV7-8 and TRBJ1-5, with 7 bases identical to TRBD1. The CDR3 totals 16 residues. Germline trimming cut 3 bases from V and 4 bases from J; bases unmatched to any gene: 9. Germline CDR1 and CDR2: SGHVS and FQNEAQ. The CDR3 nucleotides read TGTGCCAGCAGCTTCACCCGGGACAGAGTTAATCAGCCCCAGCATTTT. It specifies CASSFTRDRVNQPQHF.

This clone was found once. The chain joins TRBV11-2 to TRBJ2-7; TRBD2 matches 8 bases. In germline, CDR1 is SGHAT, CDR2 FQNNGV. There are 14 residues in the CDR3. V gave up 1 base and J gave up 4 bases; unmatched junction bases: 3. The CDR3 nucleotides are TGTGCCAGCAGCTTAGCTAGCGGGTTGTACGAGCAGTACGTC. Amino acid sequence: CASSLASGLYEQYV.

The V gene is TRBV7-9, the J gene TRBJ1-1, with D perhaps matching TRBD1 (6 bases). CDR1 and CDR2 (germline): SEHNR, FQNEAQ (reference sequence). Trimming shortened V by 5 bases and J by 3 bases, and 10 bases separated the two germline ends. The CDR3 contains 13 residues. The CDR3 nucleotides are TGTGCCAGCAGCCGCGCAGGGGACACTGAAGCTTTCTTT. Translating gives CASSRAGDTEAFF.